In its sample, the clone carrying this T cell receptor (beta chain) was seen many times. The antigen is not known. No conserved phenylalanine or tryptophan ends this CDR3, so it is likely a read error. This entry belongs to a study of CD8+CD57+ T cells in acquired aplastic anemia. Turning to the study itself: On average, sorted CD4+ and CD8+ cells gave approximately 3.5 ug of DNA. Overall study results and limits: Fewer than 35 sequences, all CD8+ CDR3, were shared between patients and controls. Simpson's diversity of CD8+ cells was not significantly different in patients compared with controls.

The patients chosen for sequencing had shown expansion of CD8+CD57+ cells (detected by flow cytometry). Patients uniformly had severe acquired aplastic anemia. TCR beta VDJ and CDR3 were profiled, and genomic DNA was the template. TCRdb redid the calling of the reads with MiXCR, one entry per CDR3 protein. The table records about 240,000 distinct CDR3 sequences, around half of them present only once. This clonotype originated in a human donor with aplastic anemia. Sequencing was performed on sorted CD4+, CD8+, or CD8+CD57+ T cells (not recorded which) from PBMCs.

CDR3 bases: TGTGCCAGCAGCCTACTGGCGAAAGAGACCCAGTACTTA. It is translated as CASSLLAKETQYL. The chain links TRBV7-2 to TRBJ2-5; D call uncertain. CDR1 is SGHTA, CDR2 FQGNSA, per germline. The V end was cut by 5 bases, the J end by 3 bases, with 10 bases between. CDR3 size: 13 residues.